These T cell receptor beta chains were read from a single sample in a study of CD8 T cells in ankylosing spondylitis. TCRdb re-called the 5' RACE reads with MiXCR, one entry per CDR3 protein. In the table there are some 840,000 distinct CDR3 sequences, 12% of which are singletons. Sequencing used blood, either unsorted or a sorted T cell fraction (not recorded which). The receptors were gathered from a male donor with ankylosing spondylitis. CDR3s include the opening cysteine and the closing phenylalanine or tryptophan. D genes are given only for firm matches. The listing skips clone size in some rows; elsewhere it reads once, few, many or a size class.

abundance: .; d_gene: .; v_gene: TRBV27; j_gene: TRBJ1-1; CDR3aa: CASNPLTARTEAFF; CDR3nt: TGTGCCAGCAACCCCTTGACAGCGCGCACTGAAGCTTTCTTT
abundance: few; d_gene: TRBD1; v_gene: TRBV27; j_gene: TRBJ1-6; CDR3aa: CASRGTDYRSSYNSPLHF; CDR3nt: TGTGCCAGCAGAGGGACAGACTATCGCAGCTCCTATAATTCACCCCTCCACTTT
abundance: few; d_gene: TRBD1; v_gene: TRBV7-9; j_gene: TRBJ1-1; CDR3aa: CASSETGGVQAFF; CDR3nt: TGTGCCAGCAGCGAGACAGGGGGCGTACAAGCTTTCTTT
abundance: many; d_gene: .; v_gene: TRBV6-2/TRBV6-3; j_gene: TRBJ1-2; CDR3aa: CASSYDRGTKTNYGYTF; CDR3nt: TGTGCCAGCAGTTACGACCGGGGGACGAAAACTAACTATGGCTACACCTTC
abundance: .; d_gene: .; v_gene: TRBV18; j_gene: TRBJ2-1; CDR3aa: CASSRPIVRGDEQFF; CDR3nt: TGTGCCAGCTCACGGCCAATCGTACGGGGCGATGAGCAGTTCTTC
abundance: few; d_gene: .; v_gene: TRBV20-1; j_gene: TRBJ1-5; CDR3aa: CSAREARASNQPQHF; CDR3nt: TGCAGTGCTAGAGAAGCGAGGGCGAGCAATCAGCCCCAGCATTTT
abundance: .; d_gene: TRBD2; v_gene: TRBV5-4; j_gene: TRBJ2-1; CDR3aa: CASSPSFSGSRMDEQFF; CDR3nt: TGTGCCAGCAGCCCCTCGTTTAGCGGGAGTCGGATGGATGAGCAGTTCTTC
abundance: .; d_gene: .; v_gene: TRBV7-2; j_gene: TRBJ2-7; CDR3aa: CASSLRGPFHEQYF; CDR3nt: TGTGCCAGCAGCTTACGAGGACCATTTCACGAGCAGTACTTC
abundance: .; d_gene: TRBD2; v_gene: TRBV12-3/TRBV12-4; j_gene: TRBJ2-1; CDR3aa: CASSLELAVLDEQFF; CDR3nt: TGTGCCAGCAGTTTAGAACTAGCGGTTTTAGATGAGCAGTTCTTC
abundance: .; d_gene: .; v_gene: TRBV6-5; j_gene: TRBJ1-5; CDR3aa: CASSYRGDNQPQHF; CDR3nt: TGTGCCAGCAGTTACCGGGGTGACAATCAGCCCCAGCATTTT
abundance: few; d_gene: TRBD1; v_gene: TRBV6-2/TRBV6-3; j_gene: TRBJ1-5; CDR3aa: CASRDRVAVPQHF; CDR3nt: TGTGCCAGCAGAGACAGGGTTGCGGTCCCCCAGCATTTT
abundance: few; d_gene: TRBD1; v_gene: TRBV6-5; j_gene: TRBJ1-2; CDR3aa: CASSNRGGDGYTF; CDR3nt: TGTGCCAGCAGTAACAGGGGGGGGGATGGCTACACCTTC
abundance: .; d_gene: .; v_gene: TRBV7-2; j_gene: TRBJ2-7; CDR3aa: CASSLNPGDEQYF; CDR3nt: TGTGCCAGCAGCTTAAACCCGGGGGACGAGCAGTACTTC
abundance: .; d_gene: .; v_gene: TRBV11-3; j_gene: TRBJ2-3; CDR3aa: CASSFGGFSTDTQYF; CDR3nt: TGTGCCAGCAGCTTCGGCGGGTTTAGCACAGATACGCAGTATTTT
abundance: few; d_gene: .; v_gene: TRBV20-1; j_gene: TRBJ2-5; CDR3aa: CSAIGGGRIPRETQYF; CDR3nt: TGCAGTGCTATAGGTGGGGGCCGGATACCTCGGGAGACCCAGTACTTC
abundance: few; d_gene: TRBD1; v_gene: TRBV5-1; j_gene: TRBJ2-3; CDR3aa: CASSPAGQGFTDTQYF; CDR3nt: TGCGCCAGCAGCCCGGCAGGACAGGGGTTCACAGATACGCAGTATTTT
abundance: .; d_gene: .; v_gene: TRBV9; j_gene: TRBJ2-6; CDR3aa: CASTPGTGNSGANVLTF; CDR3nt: TGTGCCAGCACCCCTGGGACGGGGAACTCTGGGGCCAACGTCCTGACTTTC
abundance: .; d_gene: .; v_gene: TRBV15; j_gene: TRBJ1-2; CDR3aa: CATSGGGVYGYTF; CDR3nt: TGTGCCACCAGCGGGGGAGGTGTTTATGGCTACACCTTC
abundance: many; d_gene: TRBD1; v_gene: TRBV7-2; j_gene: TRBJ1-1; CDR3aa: CASSFNRGQYTEAFF; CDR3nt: TGTGCCAGCAGCTTCAACAGGGGGCAATATACTGAAGCTTTCTTT
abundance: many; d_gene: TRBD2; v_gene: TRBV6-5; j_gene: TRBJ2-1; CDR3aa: CASSFLSGLDEQFF; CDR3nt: TGTGCCAGCAGTTTCCTATCGGGACTAGATGAGCAGTTCTTC
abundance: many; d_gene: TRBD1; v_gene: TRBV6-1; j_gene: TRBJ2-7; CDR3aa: CASSQPGTAEQYF; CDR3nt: TGTGCCAGCAGTCAACCCGGGACAGCCGAGCAGTACTTC
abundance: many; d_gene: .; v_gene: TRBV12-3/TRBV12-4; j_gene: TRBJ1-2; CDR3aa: CASSFPEQGNYGYTF; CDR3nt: TGTGCCAGCAGTTTTCCGGAACAGGGCAACTATGGCTACACCTTC
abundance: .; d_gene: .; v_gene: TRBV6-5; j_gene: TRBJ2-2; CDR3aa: CASSSLYTGELFF; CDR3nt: TGTGCCAGCAGCTCACTCTACACCGGGGAGCTGTTTTTT
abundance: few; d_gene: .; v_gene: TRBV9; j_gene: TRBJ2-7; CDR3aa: CASSPSGGLAGPGSYEQYF; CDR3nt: TGTGCCAGCAGCCCATCAGGGGGGCTAGCGGGCCCAGGGTCCTACGAGCAGTACTTC
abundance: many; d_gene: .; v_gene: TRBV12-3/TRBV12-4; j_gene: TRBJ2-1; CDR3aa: CASRLTGNEQFF; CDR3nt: TGTGCCAGCAGACTGACTGGGAATGAGCAGTTCTTC
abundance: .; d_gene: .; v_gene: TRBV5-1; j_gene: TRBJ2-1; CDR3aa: CASSGGTASSYNEQFF; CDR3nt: TGCGCCAGCAGCGGGGGGACGGCCAGCTCCTACAATGAGCAGTTCTTC
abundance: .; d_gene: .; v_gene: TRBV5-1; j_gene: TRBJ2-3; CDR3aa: CASSSRFFTDTQYF; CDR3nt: TGCGCCAGCAGCTCGAGGTTTTTCACAGATACGCAGTATTTT
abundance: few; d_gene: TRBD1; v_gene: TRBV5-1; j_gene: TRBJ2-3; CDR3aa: CASSLRDRGLDTQYF; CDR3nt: TGCGCCAGCAGCTTGAGGGACAGGGGTCTCGATACGCAGTATTTT
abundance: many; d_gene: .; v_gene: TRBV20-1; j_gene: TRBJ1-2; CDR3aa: CSARKSASNYGYTF; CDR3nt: TGCAGTGCTAGAAAATCGGCATCCAACTATGGCTACACCTTC
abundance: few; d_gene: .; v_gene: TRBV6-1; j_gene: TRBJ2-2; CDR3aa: CASSFDTNTGELFF; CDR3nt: TGTGCCAGCAGCTTCGACACCAACACCGGGGAGCTGTTTTTT
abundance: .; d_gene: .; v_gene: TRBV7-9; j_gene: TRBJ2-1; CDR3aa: CASSWGVGEQFF; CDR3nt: TGTGCCAGCAGCTGGGGAGTGGGTGAGCAGTTCTTC
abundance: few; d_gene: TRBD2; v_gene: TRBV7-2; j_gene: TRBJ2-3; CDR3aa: CASSPLAGPLGDTQYF; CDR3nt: TGTGCCAGCAGCCCCTTAGCGGGGCCCCTGGGAGATACGCAGTATTTT
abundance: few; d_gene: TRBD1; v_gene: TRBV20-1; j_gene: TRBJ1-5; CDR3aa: CSARGTGAYNQPQHF; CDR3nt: TGCAGTGCTAGGGGGACAGGGGCCTACAATCAGCCCCAGCATTTT
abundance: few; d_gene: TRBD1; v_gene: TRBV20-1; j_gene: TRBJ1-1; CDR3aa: CSAAEAGGMNTEAFF; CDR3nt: TGCAGTGCTGCTGAGGCAGGGGGGATGAACACTGAAGCTTTCTTT
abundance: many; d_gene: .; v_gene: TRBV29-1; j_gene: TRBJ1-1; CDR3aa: CSVDSQMNTEAFF; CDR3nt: TGCAGCGTTGATTCCCAGATGAACACTGAAGCTTTCTTT
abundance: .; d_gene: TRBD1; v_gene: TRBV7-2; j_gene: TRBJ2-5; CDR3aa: CASSFLGQGRKTQYF; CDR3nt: TGTGCCAGCAGCTTCCTGGGACAGGGGAGGAAGACCCAGTACTTC
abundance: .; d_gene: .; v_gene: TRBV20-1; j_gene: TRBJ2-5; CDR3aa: CSGRGNLQETQYF; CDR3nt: TGCAGTGGGAGAGGAAACCTACAAGAGACCCAGTACTTC
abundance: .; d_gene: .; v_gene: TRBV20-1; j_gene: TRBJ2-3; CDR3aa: CSASRPSGTQYF; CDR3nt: TGCAGTGCTAGCAGACCCTCCGGTACGCAGTATTTT
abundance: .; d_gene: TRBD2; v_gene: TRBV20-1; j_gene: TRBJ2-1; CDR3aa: CSASQGLAGKNEQFF; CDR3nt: TGCAGTGCTAGCCAGGGACTAGCGGGAAAGAATGAGCAGTTCTTC
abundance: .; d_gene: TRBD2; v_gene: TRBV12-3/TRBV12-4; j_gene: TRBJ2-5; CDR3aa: CASSPGLAGAVETQYF; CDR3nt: TGTGCCAGCAGTCCAGGACTAGCGGGAGCGGTGGAGACCCAGTACTTC
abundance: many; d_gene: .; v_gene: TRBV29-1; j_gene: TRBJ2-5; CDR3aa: CSVEAIRETQYF; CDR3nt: TGCAGCGTTGAAGCTATACGAGAGACCCAGTACTTC
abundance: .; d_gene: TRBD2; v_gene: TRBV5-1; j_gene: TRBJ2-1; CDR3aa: CASSLQTSGLYNEQFF; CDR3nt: TGCGCCAGCAGCCTCCAGACTAGCGGGCTTTACAATGAGCAGTTCTTC
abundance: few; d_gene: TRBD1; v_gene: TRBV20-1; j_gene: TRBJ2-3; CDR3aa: CSARGQGWGTDTQYF; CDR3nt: TGCAGTGCTAGAGGACAGGGATGGGGCACAGATACGCAGTATTTT
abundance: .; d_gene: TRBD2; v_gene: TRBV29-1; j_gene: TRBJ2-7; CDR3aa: CSVKTSGRSYEQYF; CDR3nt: TGCAGCGTCAAGACTAGCGGGAGGTCCTACGAGCAGTACTTC
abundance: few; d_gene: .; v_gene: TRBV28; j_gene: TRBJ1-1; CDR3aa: CASHTTPNTEAFF; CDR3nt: TGTGCCAGTCACACGACCCCGAACACTGAAGCTTTCTTT
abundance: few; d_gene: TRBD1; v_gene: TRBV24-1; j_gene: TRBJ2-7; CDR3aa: CATSDSRQGNSEQYF; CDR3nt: TGTGCCACCAGTGATTCTCGACAGGGTAATTCCGAGCAGTACTTC
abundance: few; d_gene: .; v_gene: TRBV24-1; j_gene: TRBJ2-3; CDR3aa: CATSDPGRTDTQYF; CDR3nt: TGTGCCACCAGTGACCCTGGACGGACAGATACGCAGTATTTT
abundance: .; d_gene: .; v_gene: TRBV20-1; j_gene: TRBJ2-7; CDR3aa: CSATDSGAVYEQYF; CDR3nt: TGCAGTGCAACTGACTCGGGAGCGGTCTACGAGCAGTACTTC
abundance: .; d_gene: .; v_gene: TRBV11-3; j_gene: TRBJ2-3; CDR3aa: CASSSTSAGDTQYF; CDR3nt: TGTGCCAGCAGCTCAACCTCAGCAGGAGATACGCAGTATTTT
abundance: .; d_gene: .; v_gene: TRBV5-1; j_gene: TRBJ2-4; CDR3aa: CASSLDTESTNIQYF; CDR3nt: TGCGCCAGCAGCTTGGATACCGAAAGCACAAATATTCAGTACTTC
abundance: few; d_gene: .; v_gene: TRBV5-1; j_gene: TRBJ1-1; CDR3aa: CASSLYGSTEAFF; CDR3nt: TGCGCCAGCAGCTTGTACGGGAGTACTGAAGCTTTCTTT
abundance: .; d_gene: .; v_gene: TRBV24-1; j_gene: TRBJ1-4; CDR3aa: CATSDLGEKLFF; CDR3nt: TGTGCCACCAGTGATTTAGGTGAAAAACTGTTTTTT
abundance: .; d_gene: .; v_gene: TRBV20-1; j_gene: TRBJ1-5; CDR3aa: CSAYDRIRGNQPQHF; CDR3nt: TGCAGTGCTTACGACAGGATAAGGGGAAATCAGCCCCAGCATTTT
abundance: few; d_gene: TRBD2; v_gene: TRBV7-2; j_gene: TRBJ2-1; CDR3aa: CASSLGNRGVVQFF; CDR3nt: TGTGCCAGCAGCTTAGGGAACCGGGGGGTTGTGCAGTTCTTC